The clone carrying this TCR beta chain was counted a few times. The data were taken from a study of type 1 and type 2 diabetes patients. In the study overall: CD4+ or CD8+ T cells were positively selected from PBMCs with microbeads.

The CDR3 runs 14 residues. V lost 0 bases and J lost 6, with 13 bases in between. In germline, CDR1 is GTSNPN, CDR2 SVGIG (reference sequence). Genomic DNA was the PCR template. A primer set of 30 forward and 13 reverse primers amplified the CDR3. TCRdb re-called the multiplex PCR reads through MiXCR, storing one row per CDR3 protein. The data show 250,000 or so distinct CDR3 sequences, with around 47% seen just once and around 13% held by the top ten. This TCR derives from a man younger than 35 with type 2 diabetes. The material sequenced was peripheral blood mononuclear cells (PBMCs). The chain carries TRBV30 and TRBJ2-3; a weak D match, TRBD2 (6 bases). CDR3 sequence reads: CAWSVRWGVDTQYF. The CDR3 DNA is TGTGCCTGGAGTGTACGATGGGGGGTGGATACGCAGTATTTT.